The 20 T cell receptor beta chains presented below share a single source sample, sequenced in a study of cytomegalovirus exposure and HLA in healthy donors. PCR primers comprised 60 Vbeta and 13 Jbeta primers. Generated by immunoSEQ multiplex PCR, the TCRdb table keeps only in-frame clones and is missing some. The sample carries approximately 150,000 clones, more than 70% recorded once. Sequencing was performed on PBMCs. The receptors here all came from a male donor in good health and CMV-seronegative.

The V gene is TRBV27, the J gene TRBJ2-7; D possibly corresponds to TRBD1 (6 bases). Trimming took 5 bases from V and 1 from J, leaving 24 bases between them. The CDR3 covers 18 residues. CDR1 is MNHEY, CDR2 SMNVEV, per germline (reference sequence). CDR3 region: CASSPSSPFEGVSYEQYF. DNA for the CDR3: TGTGCCAGCAGTCCTTCGTCCCCCTTTGAGGGGGTTTCCTACGAGCAGTACTTC.

The J gene is TRBJ1-2, the V gene TRBV30; D is ambiguous. Germline V gene sequence: CDR1 GTSNPN, CDR2 SVGIG (reference sequence). The CDR3 has 13 amino acids. V shed 1 base and J shed 8 bases, with 14 bases lying between them. CDR3 sequence (DNA): TGTGCCTGGAGTGGGACTTTTTTCGGCGGCTACACCTTC. Translation: CAWSGTFFGGYTF.

The rearrangement links TRBV6-1 to TRBJ2-4, with D tentatively TRBD2 (7 bases). The CDR3 runs 15 residues. Trimming cost V 9 bases and J 1 base, with 16 bases left between them. CDR1 is MNHNS and CDR2 is SASEGT in the germline V gene. As DNA, the CDR3 is TGTGCCAGTACCTTCGGGGGGCGCGCCAAAAACATTCAGTACTTC. This sequence encodes CASTFGGRAKNIQYF.

The genes are TRBV29-1 and TRBJ2-1; 7 bases fit TRBD2. V was clipped by 4 bases and J by 6 bases; unmatched bases: 9. The germline V gene has CDR1 SQVTM and CDR2 ANQGSEA. This CDR3 region has 14 residues. The CDR3 nucleotides read TGCAGCGTTGTGGGAGGGAAGGAGGTCAATGAGCAGTTCTTC. Protein product: CSVVGGKEVNEQFF.

The chain has TRBV5-6 and TRBJ2-7, with 8 bases fitting TRBD2. The CDR3 has 14 amino acids. Germline V gene sequence: CDR1 SGHDT, CDR2 YYEEEE. Unmatched junction bases numbered 4, after V lost 2 bases and J lost 3 bases. The CDR3 sequence: CASSLAGDLYEQYF. The CDR3 DNA follows: TGTGCCAGCAGCTTAGCGGGAGATCTCTACGAGCAGTACTTC. Full variable domain (remainder filled in from reference TRBV5-6 and TRBJ2-7): DAGVTQSPTHLIKTRGQQVTLRCSPKSGHDTVSWYQQALGQGPQFIFQYYEEEERQRGNFPDRFSGHQFPNYSSELNVNALLLGDSALYLCASSLAGDLYEQYFGPGTRLTVT.

This clone was seen only a few times. This chain joins TRBV28 and TRBJ2-5; possible D gene TRBD2, 6 bases. The V end was cut by 2 bases, the J end by 12 bases, with 19 bases between. The CDR3 consists of 14 residues. From germline, CDR1 is MDHEN and CDR2 SYDVKM. This CDR3 reads CASSLTPGSTTEYF. CDR3 DNA: TGTGCCAGCAGTTTAACCCCCGGGAGCACCACGGAGTACTTC.

The V and J genes are TRBV15 and TRBJ2-6; 7 positions agree with TRBD1. The J segment lost 0 bases and the V segment lost 0 bases, leaving 5 bases of the junction unmatched. The CDR3 extends over 18 amino acids. Looked up from germline, CDR1 is LNHNV and CDR2 is YYDKDF (reference sequence). Here the CDR3 DNA reads TGTGCCACCAGCAGAGATGGGACAGCCGGCTCTGGGGCCAACGTCCTGACTTTC. Residues: CATSRDGTAGSGANVLTF. Together with reference TRBV15 and TRBJ2-6, the CDR3 gives the full variable domain: DAMVIQNPRYQVTQFGKPVTLSCSQTLNHNVMYWYQQKSSQAPKLLFHYYDKDFNNEADTPDNFQSRRPNTSFCFLDIRSPGLGDTAMYLCATSRDGTAGSGANVLTFGAGSRLTVL.

This clone has a handful of counts. This sample includes further DNA sequences coding for the same CDR3. J is TRBJ1-5 and V is TRBV7-9; 10 bases align to TRBD1. J was trimmed by 2 bases and V by 0 bases; bases with no gene match: 10. This CDR3 has 19 amino acids. Germline CDR1 SEHNR, CDR2 FQNEAQ (reference sequence). DNA of the CDR3: TGTGCCAGCAGCTTAGCGGCAACCGGGACAGGGGCTGGCAATCAGCCCCAGCATTTT. Translation gives CASSLAATGTGAGNQPQHF.

This chain joins TRBV9 and TRBJ1-3, with 7 bases lining up with TRBD1. V shed 3 bases and J 4 bases; nucleotides not matched to a gene: 7. The CDR3 runs 15 residues. CDR1 is SGDLS, CDR2 YYNGEE, per germline. The DNA of the CDR3 is TGTGCCAGCAGCGCCCCTGGGACAGCCGGAAACACCATATATTTT. This translates into CASSAPGTAGNTIYF.

This clone was observed once. This rearrangement joins TRBV5-1 to TRBJ2-2, with 10 bases matching TRBD1. CDR3 length equals 13 residues. Trimming at V came to 6 bases and at J to 6 bases, leaving 2 bases not matched to a gene. Germline V gene sequence: CDR1 SGHRS, CDR2 YFSETQ. The CDR3 is CASTTGGSGELFF. Here the CDR3 DNA reads TGCGCCAGCACGACAGGGGGCTCCGGGGAGCTGTTTTTT.

The chain recombines TRBV11-2 with TRBJ1-1, with no clear D. V was cut by 4 bases and J by 4 bases, with 13 bases left in between. Germline V CDR1 and CDR2: SGHAT, FQNNGV. The CDR3 sequence is 14 residues long. CDR3 residues: CASSSQEVGTEAFF. CDR3 coding DNA: TGTGCCAGCAGCTCCCAGGAGGTCGGCACTGAAGCTTTCTTT.

The V and J genes are TRBV7-9 and TRBJ2-5, with 9 bases aligning to TRBD1. The CDR3 length is 16 residues. Germline V gene data show CDR1 as SEHNR and CDR2 as FQNEAQ (reference sequence). J gave up 1 base and V 1 base, and 4 bases lay outside the gene matches. The CDR3: CASSLDPGQGQETQYF. The CDR3 bases are TGTGCCAGCAGCTTAGACCCGGGACAGGGCCAAGAGACCCAGTACTTC. The variable domain in full, completed from reference TRBV7-9 and TRBJ2-5, reads DTGVSQNPRHKITKRGQNVTFRCDPISEHNRLYWYRQTLGQGPEFLTYFQNEAQLEKSRLLSDRFSAERPKGSFSTLEIQRTEQGDSAMYLCASSLDPGQGQETQYFGPGTRLLVL.

V gene TRBV7-9 combines with J gene TRBJ1-1; no clear D gene. Germline CDR1 reads SEHNR; CDR2 reads FQNEAQ (reference sequence). Trimming pared 5 bases from V and 0 bases from J, leaving 13 bases between. This CDR3 region has 15 residues. CDR3 region: CASSPPGRMNTEAFF. CDR3 coding DNA: TGTGCCAGCAGCCCCCCCGGTCGCATGAACACTGAAGCTTTCTTT.

The chain links TRBV29-1 to TRBJ2-1; tentatively, D is TRBD1 (7 bases). There are 13 residues in the CDR3. Trimming pared 7 bases from V and 9 bases from J, leaving 19 bases between. The germline V gene encodes CDR1 SQVTM and CDR2 ANQGSEA. The CDR3 spells CSEHTPGGGEQFF. Here the CDR3 DNA reads TGCAGCGAACACACGCCAGGGGGAGGTGAGCAGTTCTTC.

V and J are TRBV2 and TRBJ1-6; TRBD1 aligns across 7 bases. Germline CDR1 is SNHLY and CDR2 is FYNNEI. This CDR3 contains 15 residues. Trimming cost V 1 base and J 7 bases; bases outside gene matches: 4. The CDR3 sequence: CASSEVVGQNSPLHF. Written as DNA, the CDR3 is TGTGCCAGCAGTGAAGTGGTGGGACAGAATTCACCCCTCCACTTT.

This clone was seen a single time. J is TRBJ1-1 and V is TRBV28; D may be TRBD1 (6 bases). The germline V gene has CDR1 MDHEN and CDR2 SYDVKM. This CDR3 has 15 residues. The germline V and J ends were trimmed by 6 bases and 11 bases, with 25 bases remaining between them. CDR3 in DNA: TGTGCCAGCAGCACCACCCAAGGGGCAGGGGTTAAGGCTTTCTTT. It translates to CASSTTQGAGVKAFF.

J is TRBJ2-7 and V is TRBV6-6, with 8 bases fitting TRBD2. Germline CDR1 is MNHNY and CDR2 is SVGAGI (reference sequence). There are 14 residues in the CDR3. Losses at the gene ends were 7 bases for V and 6 bases for J; bases not matched to a gene: 11. In DNA form, the CDR3 reads TGTGCCAGCACCCAATCCGGGACTAGAGGCGAGCAGTACTTC. Translating it yields CASTQSGTRGEQYF.

The chain carries TRBV18 and TRBJ1-4; the D gene is possibly TRBD1 (5 bases). The V gene's germline CDR1 is KGHSH and CDR2 LQKENI. CDR3 length: 15 residues. Trimming stripped 6 bases from V and 7 bases from J, with 18 bases between. The CDR3 spells CASSPGARDFEKLFF. The CDR3 DNA reads TGTGCCAGCTCCCCTGGGGCCAGAGACTTTGAAAAACTGTTTTTT.

A note on this clone: Other nucleotide sequences from this sample produce the same CDR3. The CDR3 region has the DNA TGTGCCAGCTCACCAGGGGCCACTGAAGCTTTCTTT. Protein: CASSPGATEAFF. V and J are TRBV18 and TRBJ1-1; tentative D call: TRBD1 (5 bases). Germline lookup yields CDR1 KGHSH and CDR2 LQKENI. The CDR3 totals 12 residues. V lost 2 bases, J lost 4 bases, and 5 bases lay in between. Combining the CDR3 with reference TRBV18 and TRBJ1-1 gives the whole variable domain NAGVMQNPRHLVRRRGQEARLRCSPMKGHSHVYWYRQLPEEGLKFMVYLQKENIIDESGMPKERFSAEFPKEGPSILRIQQVVRGDSAAYFCASSPGATEAFFGQGTRLTVV.

This clone was observed a few times. The rearrangement links TRBV9 to TRBJ1-5, with D possibly TRBD1 on 5 matching bases. Trimming cost V 3 bases and J 5 bases, with 15 bases left between them. The CDR3 contains 15 residues. Germline assignment: CDR1 SGDLS and CDR2 YYNGEE. The CDR3 region has the DNA TGTGCCAGCAGCGGGGGCGCTTCACGGGATCAGCCCCAGCATTTT. This sequence encodes CASSGGASRDQPQHF.